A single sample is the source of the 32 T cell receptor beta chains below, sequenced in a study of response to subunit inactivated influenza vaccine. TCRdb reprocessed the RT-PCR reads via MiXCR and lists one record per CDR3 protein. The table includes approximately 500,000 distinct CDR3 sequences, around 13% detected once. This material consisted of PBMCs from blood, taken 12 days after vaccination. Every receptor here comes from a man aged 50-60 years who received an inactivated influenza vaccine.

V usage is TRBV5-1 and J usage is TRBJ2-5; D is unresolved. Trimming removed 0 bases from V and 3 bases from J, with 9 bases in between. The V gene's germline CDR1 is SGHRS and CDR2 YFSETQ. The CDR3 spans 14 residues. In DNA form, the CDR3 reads TGCGCCAGCAGCTTGGGGCCTAACAAAGAGACCCAGTACTTC. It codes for CASSLGPNKETQYF.

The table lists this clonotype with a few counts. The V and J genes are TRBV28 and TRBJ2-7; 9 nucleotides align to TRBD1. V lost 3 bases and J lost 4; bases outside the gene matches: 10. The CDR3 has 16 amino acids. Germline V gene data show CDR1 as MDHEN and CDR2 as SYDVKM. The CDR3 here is CASSLIPPGQGYEQYF. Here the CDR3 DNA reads TGTGCCAGCAGTTTGATCCCTCCAGGACAGGGGTACGAGCAGTACTTC. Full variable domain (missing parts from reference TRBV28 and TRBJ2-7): DVKVTQSSRYLVKRTGEKVFLECVQDMDHENMFWYRQDPGLGLRLIYFSYDVKMKEKGDIPEGYSVSREKKERFSLILESASTNQTSMYLCASSLIPPGQGYEQYFGPGTRLTVT.

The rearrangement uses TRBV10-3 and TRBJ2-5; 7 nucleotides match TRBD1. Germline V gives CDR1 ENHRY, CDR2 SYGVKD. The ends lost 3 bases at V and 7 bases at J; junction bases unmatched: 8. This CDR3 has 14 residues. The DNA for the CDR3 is TGTGCCATCAGTGACGGGGACAGTCGGTGGACCCAGTACTTC. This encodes CAISDGDSRWTQYF.

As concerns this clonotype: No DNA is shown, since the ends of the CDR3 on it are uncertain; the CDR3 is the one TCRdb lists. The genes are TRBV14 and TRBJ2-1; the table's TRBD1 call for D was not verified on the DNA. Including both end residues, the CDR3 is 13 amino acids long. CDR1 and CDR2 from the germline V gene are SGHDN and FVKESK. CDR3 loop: CASSQDVGGGSFF.

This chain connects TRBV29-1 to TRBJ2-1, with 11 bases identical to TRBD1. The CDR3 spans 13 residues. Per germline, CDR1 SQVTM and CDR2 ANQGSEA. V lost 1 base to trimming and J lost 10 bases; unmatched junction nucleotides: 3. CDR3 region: CSVEGTGGAEQFF. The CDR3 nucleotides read TGCAGCGTTGAAGGGACAGGGGGCGCGGAGCAGTTCTTC.

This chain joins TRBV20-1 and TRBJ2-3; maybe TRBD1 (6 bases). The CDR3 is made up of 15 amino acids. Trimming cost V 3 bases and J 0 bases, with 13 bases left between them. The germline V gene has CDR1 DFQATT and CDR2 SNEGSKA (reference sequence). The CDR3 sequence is CSASETGYSTDTQYF. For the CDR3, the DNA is TGCAGTGCTAGCGAGACAGGATATAGCACAGATACGCAGTATTTT.

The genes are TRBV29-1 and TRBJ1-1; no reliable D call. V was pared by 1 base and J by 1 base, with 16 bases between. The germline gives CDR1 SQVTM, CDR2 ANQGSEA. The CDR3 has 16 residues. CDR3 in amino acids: CSVEGRSSPKNTEAFF. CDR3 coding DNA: TGCAGCGTTGAAGGAAGGTCCTCTCCGAAGAACACTGAAGCTTTCTTT. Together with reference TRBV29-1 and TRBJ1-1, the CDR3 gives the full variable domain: SAVISQKPSRDICQRGTSLTIQCQVDSQVTMMFWYRQQPGQSLTLIATANQGSEATYESGFVIDKFPISRPNLTFSTLTVSNMSPEDSSIYLCSVEGRSSPKNTEAFFGQGTRLTVV.

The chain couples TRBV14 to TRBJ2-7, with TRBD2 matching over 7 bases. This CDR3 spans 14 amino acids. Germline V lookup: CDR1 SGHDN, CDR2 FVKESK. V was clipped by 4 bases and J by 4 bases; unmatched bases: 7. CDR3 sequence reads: CASSLGLGAYEQYF. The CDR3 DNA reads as TGTGCCAGCAGCCTCGGACTAGGGGCGTACGAGCAGTACTTC. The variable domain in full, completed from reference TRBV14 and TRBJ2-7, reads EAGVTQFPSHSVIEKGQTVTLRCDPISGHDNLYWYRRVMGKEIKFLLHFVKESKQDESGMPNNRFLAERTGGTYSTLKVQPAELEDSGVYFCASSLGLGAYEQYFGPGTRLTVT.

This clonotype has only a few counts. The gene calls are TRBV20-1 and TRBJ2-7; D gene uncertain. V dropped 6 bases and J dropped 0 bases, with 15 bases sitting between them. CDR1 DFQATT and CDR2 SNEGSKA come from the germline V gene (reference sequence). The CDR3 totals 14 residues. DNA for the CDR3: TGCAGTGCACCGCCCCCGGTAAACTCCTACGAGCAGTACTTC. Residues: CSAPPPVNSYEQYF.

CDR3 region: CASSASRGHQPQHF. For the CDR3, the DNA is TGTGCCAGCAGTGCTTCCAGGGGTCATCAGCCCCAGCATTTT. This chain joins TRBV2 and TRBJ1-5, with TRBD1 as a possible D gene (6 bases). Between the trimmed V and J ends, which lost 4 bases and 5 bases, there was a span of 12 bases. Germline assignment: CDR1 SNHLY and CDR2 FYNNEI. CDR3 size: 14 residues.

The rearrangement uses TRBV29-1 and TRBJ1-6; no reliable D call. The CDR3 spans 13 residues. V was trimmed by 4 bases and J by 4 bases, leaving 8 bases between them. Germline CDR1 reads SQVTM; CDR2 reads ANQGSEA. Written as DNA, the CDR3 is TGCAGCGTTGGGTTACAGTATAATTCACCCCTCCACTTT. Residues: CSVGLQYNSPLHF. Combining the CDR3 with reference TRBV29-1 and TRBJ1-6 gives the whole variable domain SAVISQKPSRDICQRGTSLTIQCQVDSQVTMMFWYRQQPGQSLTLIATANQGSEATYESGFVIDKFPISRPNLTFSTLTVSNMSPEDSSIYLCSVGLQYNSPLHFGNGTRLTVT.

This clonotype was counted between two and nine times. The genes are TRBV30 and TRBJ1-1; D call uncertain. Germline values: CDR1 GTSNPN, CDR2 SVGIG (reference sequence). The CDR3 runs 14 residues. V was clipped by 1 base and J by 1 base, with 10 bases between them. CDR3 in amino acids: CAWSENGPNTEAFF. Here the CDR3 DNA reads TGTGCCTGGAGTGAAAACGGACCGAACACTGAAGCTTTCTTT.

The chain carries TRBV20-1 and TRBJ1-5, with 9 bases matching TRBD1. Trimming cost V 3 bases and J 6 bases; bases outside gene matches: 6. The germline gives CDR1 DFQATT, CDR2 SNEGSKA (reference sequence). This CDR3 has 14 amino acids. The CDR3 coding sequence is TGCAGTGCTAGGTCGGGACAGGGAGGTCAGCCCCAGCATTTT. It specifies CSARSGQGGQPQHF.

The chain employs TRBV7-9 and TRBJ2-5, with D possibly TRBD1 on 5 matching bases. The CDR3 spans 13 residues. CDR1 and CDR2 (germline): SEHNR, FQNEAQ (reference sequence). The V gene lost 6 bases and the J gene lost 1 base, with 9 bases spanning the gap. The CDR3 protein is CASRSDSQETQYF. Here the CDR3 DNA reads TGTGCCAGCAGGTCCGACAGCCAAGAGACCCAGTACTTC. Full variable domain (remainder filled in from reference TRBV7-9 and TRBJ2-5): DTGVSQNPRHKITKRGQNVTFRCDPISEHNRLYWYRQTLGQGPEFLTYFQNEAQLEKSRLLSDRFSAERPKGSFSTLEIQRTEQGDSAMYLCASRSDSQETQYFGPGTRLLVL.

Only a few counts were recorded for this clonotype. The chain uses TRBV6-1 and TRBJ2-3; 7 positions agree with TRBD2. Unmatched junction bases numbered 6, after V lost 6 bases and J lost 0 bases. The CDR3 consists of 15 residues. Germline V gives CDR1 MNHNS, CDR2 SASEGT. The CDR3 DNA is TGTGCCAGCAGCCACGGGAGGCTCAGCACAGATACGCAGTATTTT. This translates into CASSHGRLSTDTQYF.

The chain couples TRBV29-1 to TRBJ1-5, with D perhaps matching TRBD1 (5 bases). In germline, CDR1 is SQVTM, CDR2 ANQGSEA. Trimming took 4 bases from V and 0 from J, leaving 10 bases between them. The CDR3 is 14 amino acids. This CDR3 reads CSVGFGGSNQPQHF. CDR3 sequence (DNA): TGCAGCGTTGGATTTGGGGGTAGCAATCAGCCCCAGCATTTT.

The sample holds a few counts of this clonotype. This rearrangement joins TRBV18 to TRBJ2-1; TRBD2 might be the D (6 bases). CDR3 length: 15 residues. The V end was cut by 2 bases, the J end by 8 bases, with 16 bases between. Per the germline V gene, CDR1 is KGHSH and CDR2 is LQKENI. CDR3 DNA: TGTGCCAGCTCACCAATAGGAGGGCCGTTATATGAGCAGTTCTTC. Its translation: CASSPIGGPLYEQFF.

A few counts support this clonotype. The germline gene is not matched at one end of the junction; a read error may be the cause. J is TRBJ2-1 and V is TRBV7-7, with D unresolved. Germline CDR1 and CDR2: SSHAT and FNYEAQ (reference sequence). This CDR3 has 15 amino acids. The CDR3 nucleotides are TGTGCTAGCAGCCCCGGTCCTTCAACGTACAATGAGCAGTTCTTC. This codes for CASSPGPSTYNEQFF.

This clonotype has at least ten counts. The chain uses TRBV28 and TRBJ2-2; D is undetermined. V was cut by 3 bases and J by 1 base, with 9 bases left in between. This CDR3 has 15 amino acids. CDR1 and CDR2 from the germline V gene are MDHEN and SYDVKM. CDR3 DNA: TGTGCCAGCAGTTTTGAAAGGGAGAACACCGGGGAGCTGTTTTTT. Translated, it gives CASSFERENTGELFF.

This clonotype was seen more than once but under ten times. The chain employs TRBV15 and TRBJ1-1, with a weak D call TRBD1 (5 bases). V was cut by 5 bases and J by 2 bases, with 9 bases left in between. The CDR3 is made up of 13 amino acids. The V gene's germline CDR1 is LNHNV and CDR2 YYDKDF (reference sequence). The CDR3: CATSGWTNTEAFF. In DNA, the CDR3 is TGTGCCACCAGCGGGTGGACAAACACTGAAGCTTTCTTT.

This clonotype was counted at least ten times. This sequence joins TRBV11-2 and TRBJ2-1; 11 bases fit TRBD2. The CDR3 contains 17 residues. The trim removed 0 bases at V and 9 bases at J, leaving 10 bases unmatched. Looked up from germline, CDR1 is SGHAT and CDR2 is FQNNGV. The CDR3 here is CASSLDRGSGGAREQFF. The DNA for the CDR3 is TGTGCCAGCAGCTTAGATCGGGGTAGCGGGGGGGCCCGTGAGCAGTTCTTC.

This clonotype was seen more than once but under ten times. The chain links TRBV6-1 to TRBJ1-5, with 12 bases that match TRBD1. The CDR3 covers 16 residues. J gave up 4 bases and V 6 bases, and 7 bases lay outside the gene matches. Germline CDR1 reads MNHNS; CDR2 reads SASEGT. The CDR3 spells CASRNPGQGANQPQHF. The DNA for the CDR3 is TGTGCCAGCAGAAACCCGGGACAGGGGGCAAATCAGCCCCAGCATTTT.

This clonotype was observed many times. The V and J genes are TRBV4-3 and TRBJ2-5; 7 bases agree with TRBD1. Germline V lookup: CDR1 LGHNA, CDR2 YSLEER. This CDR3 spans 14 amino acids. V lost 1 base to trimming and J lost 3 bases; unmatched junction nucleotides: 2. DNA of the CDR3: TGCGCCAGCAGCCAAGGGGACAGTAAAGAGACCCAGTACTTC. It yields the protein CASSQGDSKETQYF.

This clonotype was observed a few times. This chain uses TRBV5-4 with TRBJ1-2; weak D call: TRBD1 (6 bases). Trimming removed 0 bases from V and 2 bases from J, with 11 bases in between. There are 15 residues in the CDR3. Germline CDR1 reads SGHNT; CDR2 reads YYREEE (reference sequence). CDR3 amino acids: CASSLDPGANYGYTF. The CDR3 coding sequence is TGTGCCAGCAGCTTGGATCCAGGGGCGAACTATGGCTACACCTTC.

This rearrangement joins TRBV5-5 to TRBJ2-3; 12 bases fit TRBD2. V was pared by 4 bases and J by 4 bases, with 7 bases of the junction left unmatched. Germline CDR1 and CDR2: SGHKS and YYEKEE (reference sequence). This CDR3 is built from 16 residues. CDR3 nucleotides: TGTGCCAGCAGCACCGCTAGCGGGAGGGTAGCAGATACGCAGTATTTT. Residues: CASSTASGRVADTQYF.

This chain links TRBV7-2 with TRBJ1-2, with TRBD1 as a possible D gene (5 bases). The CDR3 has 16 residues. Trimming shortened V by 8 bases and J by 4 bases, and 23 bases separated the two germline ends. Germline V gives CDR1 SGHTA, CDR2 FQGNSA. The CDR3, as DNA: TGTGCCAGCCGCCGCCCTGGGACGGACGCGTCCTATGGCTACACCTTC. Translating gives CASRRPGTDASYGYTF.

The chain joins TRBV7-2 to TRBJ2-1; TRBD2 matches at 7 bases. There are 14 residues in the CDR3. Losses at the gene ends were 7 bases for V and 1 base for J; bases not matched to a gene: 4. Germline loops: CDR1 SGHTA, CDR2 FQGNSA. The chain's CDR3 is CASKRDPSYNEQFF. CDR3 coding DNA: TGTGCCAGCAAGCGGGACCCTTCCTACAATGAGCAGTTCTTC.

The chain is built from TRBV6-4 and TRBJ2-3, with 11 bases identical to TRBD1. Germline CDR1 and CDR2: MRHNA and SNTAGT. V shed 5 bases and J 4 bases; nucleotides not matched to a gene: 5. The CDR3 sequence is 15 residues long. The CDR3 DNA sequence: TGTGCCAGCAGTCGAGGACAGGGGGCCTCAGATACGCAGTATTTT. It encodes CASSRGQGASDTQYF.

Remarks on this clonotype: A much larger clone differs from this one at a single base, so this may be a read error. The CDR3 region is CACSYSQGSYEQYF. CDR3 nucleotides: TGTGCCTGCAGTTACTCGCAGGGGAGCTACGAGCAGTACTTC. The rearrangement uses TRBV6-5 and TRBJ2-7; D possibly corresponds to TRBD1 (6 bases). This CDR3 is built from 14 residues. The V gene's germline CDR1 is MNHEY and CDR2 SVGAGI.

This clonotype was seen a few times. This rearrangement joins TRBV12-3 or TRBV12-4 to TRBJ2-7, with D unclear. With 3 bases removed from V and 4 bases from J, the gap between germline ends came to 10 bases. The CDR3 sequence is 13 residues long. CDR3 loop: CASSFQRAYEQYF. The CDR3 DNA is TGTGCCAGCAGTTTCCAGCGAGCTTACGAGCAGTACTTC.

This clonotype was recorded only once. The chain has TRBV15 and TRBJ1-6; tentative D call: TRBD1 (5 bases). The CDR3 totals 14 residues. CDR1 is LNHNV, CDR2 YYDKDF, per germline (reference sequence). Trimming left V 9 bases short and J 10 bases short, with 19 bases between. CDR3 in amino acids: CATSRDRRESPLHF. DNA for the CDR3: TGTGCCACGAGCCGGGACCGGCGTGAGTCACCCCTCCACTTT.

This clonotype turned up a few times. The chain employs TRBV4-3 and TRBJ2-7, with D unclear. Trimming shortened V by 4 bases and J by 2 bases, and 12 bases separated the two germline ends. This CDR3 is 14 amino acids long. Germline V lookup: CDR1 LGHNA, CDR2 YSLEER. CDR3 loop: CASSLDTTAYEQYF. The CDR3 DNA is TGCGCCAGCAGCCTCGACACCACCGCCTACGAGCAGTACTTC.